This T cell receptor beta chain emerged from a study of beta chain features in type 1 diabetes. CDR3 length: 14 amino acids. V dropped 2 bases and J dropped 2 bases, with 10 bases sitting between them. Germline lookup yields CDR1 SNHLY and CDR2 FYNNEI. With respect to this clone: As yet, its antigen is unknown. In the same sample, other DNA sequences code for this CDR3.

Study results and caveats: PCR could preferentially amplify shorter templates, alike in patients and controls. Type 1 diabetes patients had fewer VDJ junction insertions and more deletions.

Expressed TCRB transcripts were sequenced because the isolated RNA had all been reverse transcribed beforehand. The data were produced by immunoSEQ multiplex PCR, yet TCRdb's version contains in-frame clones alone and is incomplete. This table holds roughly 170,000 clones, approximately 13% found once. This sequence originates from a young woman in good health. The rearrangement joins TRBV2 to TRBJ2-7; a weak D match, TRBD1 (5 bases). Input material: central memory CD4+ T cells from blood. This CDR3 is CASSERQGPYEQYF. CDR3 nucleotide sequence: TGTGCCAGCAGTGAACGTCAGGGTCCCTACGAGCAGTACTTC. Combining the CDR3 with reference TRBV2 and TRBJ2-7 gives the whole variable domain EPEVTQTPSHQVTQMGQEVILRCVPISNHLYFYWYRQILGQKVEFLVSFYNNEISEKSEIFDDQFSVERPDGSNFTLKIRSTKLEDSAMYFCASSERQGPYEQYFGPGTRLTVT.